The 21 T cell receptor beta chains presented below share a single source sample, sequenced in a study of shared clonotypes between healthy human individuals. The table came from immunoSEQ multiplex PCR; TCRdb's copy has only in-frame clones and leaves some out. The data contain just over 2,000,000 clones, over 85% of them seen just once; the ten biggest clones take up more than 0.95%. In the naive CD8 group, cells lacked CD45RO and were positively selected for CCR7, so terminally differentiated effector memory CD45RA+ cells were left out. What was sequenced was naive CD8+ T cells sorted from blood. Every receptor here comes from a young man in good health.

This clone was seen a single time. The genes are TRBV7-8 and TRBJ1-5; D possibly corresponds to TRBD1 (6 bases). Looked up from germline, CDR1 is SGHVS and CDR2 is FQNEAQ. The CDR3 totals 17 residues. The V gene lost 5 bases and the J gene lost 2 bases, with 19 bases spanning the gap. The CDR3 DNA is TGTGCCAGCAGCACCTTCGGCGGGACACCCGGCAATCAGCCCCAGCATTTT. Translated, it gives CASSTFGGTPGNQPQHF.

The chain combines TRBV13 with TRBJ1-2; 7 nucleotides line up with TRBD1. CDR3 length: 12 residues. V shed 3 bases and J 7 bases; nucleotides not matched to a gene: 2. In germline, CDR1 is PRHDT, CDR2 FYEKMQ (reference sequence). The CDR3 sequence is CASSLGQSGYTF. DNA of the CDR3: TGTGCCAGCAGCTTGGGACAGTCTGGCTACACCTTC. Filled out from reference TRBV13 and TRBJ1-2, the complete variable domain reads AAGVIQSPRHLIKEKRETATLKCYPIPRHDTVYWYQQGPGQDPQFLISFYEKMQSDKGSIPDRFSAQQFSDYHSELNMSSLELGDSALYFCASSLGQSGYTFGSGTRLTVV.

The chain employs TRBV6-6 and TRBJ2-3, with D possibly TRBD2 on 7 matching bases. The CDR3 is 16 amino acids. Between the trimmed V and J ends, which lost 4 bases and 2 bases, there was a span of 16 bases. Germline V lookup: CDR1 MNHNY, CDR2 SVGAGI (reference sequence). The CDR3 nucleotides are TGTGCCAGCAGTTCACTCCGGGGGGCGCTCACAGATACGCAGTATTTT. This codes for CASSSLRGALTDTQYF.

The chain employs TRBV10-1 and TRBJ2-3; 11 bases line up with TRBD2. The CDR3 length is 16 residues. The germline V gene has CDR1 WNHNN and CDR2 SYGVQD (reference sequence). The trim removed 3 bases at V and 2 bases at J, leaving 4 bases unmatched. CDR3 nucleotide sequence: TGCGCCAGCAGTGAAGGGACTAGCGGATACACAGATACGCAGTATTTT. Translating it yields CASSEGTSGYTDTQYF.

This clone was observed a single time. The rearrangement links TRBV30 to TRBJ1-6; D may be TRBD1 (5 bases). CDR3 length: 16 residues. Trimming left V 2 bases short and J 0 bases short, with 11 bases between. The V gene's germline CDR1 is GTSNPN and CDR2 SVGIG (reference sequence). CDR3 in amino acids: CAWSLDSSSYNSPLHF. The CDR3 bases are TGTGCCTGGAGTTTAGACAGTAGCTCCTATAATTCACCCCTCCACTTT.

The CDR3 region is CASSILAGGTDTQYF. The CDR3 region has the DNA TGTGCCAGCAGCATACTAGCGGGAGGGACAGATACGCAGTATTTT. The chain has TRBV6-5 and TRBJ2-3; 13 bases align to TRBD2. CDR1 is MNHEY, CDR2 SVGAGI, per germline. V shed 6 bases, J shed 3 bases, and the junction held 3 bases outside the gene matches. CDR3 length: 15 amino acids.

A word on this clone: A junction boundary mismatches the germline segment, possibly from a read error. CDR3 in amino acids: CASSAGPRGEQYF. CDR3 sequence (DNA): TGTGCTAGCAGCGCAGGGCCGAGGGGCGAGCAGTACTTC. The chain couples TRBV7-7 to TRBJ2-7; D possibly matches TRBD1 or TRBD2 (5 bases each). CDR1 is SSHAT, CDR2 FNYEAQ, per germline (reference sequence). This CDR3 spans 13 amino acids.

The rearrangement joins TRBV9 to TRBJ2-6, with D tentatively TRBD1 (6 bases). Germline CDR1 and CDR2: SGDLS and YYNGEE. V was clipped by 0 bases and J by 0 bases, with 13 bases between them. This CDR3 spans 18 amino acids. Written as DNA, the CDR3 is TGTGCCAGCAGCGTAGATACAGGGATGATCTCTGGGGCCAACGTCCTGACTTTC. It is translated as CASSVDTGMISGANVLTF.

The chain employs TRBV5-3 and TRBJ2-7; D ambiguous. TRBV5-3 is an ORF; its function is uncertain. The CDR3 is made up of 13 amino acids. V lost 4 bases, J lost 2 bases, and 10 bases lay in between. The CDR3 sequence is CARSGPAPYEQYF. CDR3 coding DNA: TGTGCCAGAAGCGGGCCGGCTCCCTACGAGCAGTACTTC.

J is TRBJ2-7 and V is TRBV13; 13 nucleotides line up with TRBD2. V was clipped by 2 bases and J by 7 bases; unmatched bases: 8. The length of the CDR3 is 16 residues. The germline V gene has CDR1 PRHDT and CDR2 FYEKMQ (reference sequence). The CDR3 region has the DNA TGTGCCAGCAGCTTAAGTACACTAGCGGGGGGGCGAGAGCAGTACTTC. It is translated as CASSLSTLAGGREQYF. The entire variable domain, with the rest obtained from reference TRBV13 and TRBJ2-7, is as follows: AAGVIQSPRHLIKEKRETATLKCYPIPRHDTVYWYQQGPGQDPQFLISFYEKMQSDKGSIPDRFSAQQFSDYHSELNMSSLELGDSALYFCASSLSTLAGGREQYFGPGTRLTVT.

The rearrangement links TRBV7-9 to TRBJ1-1, with D perhaps matching TRBD1 (5 bases). This CDR3 is 15 amino acids long. V dropped 5 bases and J dropped 0 bases, with 13 bases sitting between them. CDR1 and CDR2 (germline): SEHNR, FQNEAQ (reference sequence). CDR3 sequence: CASSPTMGVNTEAFF. The CDR3 DNA follows: TGTGCCAGCAGCCCCACGATGGGGGTGAACACTGAAGCTTTCTTT.

V gene TRBV6-1 combines with J gene TRBJ2-7; 11 bases agree with TRBD1. CDR3 length equals 13 residues. Trimming at V came to 7 bases and at J to 6 bases, leaving 5 bases not matched to a gene. The germline V gene has CDR1 MNHNS and CDR2 SASEGT. CDR3 DNA: TGTGCCAGCACCGGACAGGGGGCGGCCGAGCAGTACTTC. Translating it yields CASTGQGAAEQYF.

The V gene is TRBV6-1, the J gene TRBJ2-5, with 8 bases matching TRBD2. Trimming cost V 8 bases and J 0 bases; bases outside gene matches: 8. The CDR3 length is 15 residues. CDR1 MNHNS and CDR2 SASEGT come from the germline V gene. Written as DNA, the CDR3 is TGTGCCAGCTCCCCCGGGGGGGCGAACCAAGAGACCCAGTACTTC. It specifies CASSPGGANQETQYF.

On this clone: Additional DNA sequences in this sample encode the identical CDR3. The V gene is TRBV4-1, the J gene TRBJ2-1; D might be TRBD1 or TRBD2, each matching 5 bases. Trimming cost V 1 base and J 6 bases, with 13 bases left between them. This CDR3 spans 15 amino acids. Per the germline V gene, CDR1 is MGHRA and CDR2 is YSYEKL. CDR3 coding DNA: TGCGCCAGCAGCCAAGTGCCAGGTGGGGGCAATGAGCAGTTCTTC. It translates to CASSQVPGGGNEQFF.

The rearrangement uses TRBV6-5 and TRBJ2-1, with 10 nucleotides matching TRBD2. Trimming cost V 2 bases and J 5 bases; bases outside gene matches: 6. Germline CDR1 is MNHEY and CDR2 is SVGAGI. The CDR3 contains 16 residues. Here the CDR3 DNA reads TGTGCCAGCAGTTACAGTACTAGCGGGGATCACAATGAGCAGTTCTTC. Protein product: CASSYSTSGDHNEQFF.

This chain uses TRBV7-6 with TRBJ2-1; perhaps D is TRBD1 or TRBD2 (5 bases each). V lost 1 base to trimming and J lost 5 bases, with 15 bases between them. Germline V gene sequence: CDR1 SGHVS, CDR2 FNYEAQ. The CDR3 is 16 residues long. Written as DNA, the CDR3 is TGTGCCAGCAGCTTAGTCCCTCCCGGGGCGCACAATGAGCAGTTCTTC. Its protein is CASSLVPPGAHNEQFF.

The V and J genes are TRBV6-6 and TRBJ2-5, with D perhaps being TRBD1 or TRBD2 (5 bases each). The germline CDR1 and CDR2 sequences are MNHNY and SVGAGI (reference sequence). The CDR3 runs to 16 residues. V dropped 1 base and J dropped 5 bases, with 17 bases sitting between them. The CDR3 loop is CASSYLRAGSRETQYF. CDR3 nucleotides: TGTGCCAGCAGTTACTTGAGGGCAGGGAGTAGGGAGACCCAGTACTTC.

In nucleotides, the CDR3 is TGTGCCTGGAGTGCCGTGGGACAGGGCCTGAACACTGAAGCTTTCTTT. Its protein is CAWSAVGQGLNTEAFF. The chain is built from TRBV30 and TRBJ1-1; TRBD1 matches 9 bases. CDR3 length: 16 residues. The trim removed 1 base at V and 0 bases at J, leaving 6 bases unmatched. Germline V gene lookup returns CDR1 GTSNPN and CDR2 SVGIG (reference sequence).

The gene calls are TRBV7-2 and TRBJ1-3; D might be TRBD1 (5 bases). Germline assignment: CDR1 SGHTA and CDR2 FQGNSA. The CDR3 loop spans 15 amino acids. Trimming shortened V by 4 bases and J by 4 bases, and 14 bases separated the two germline ends. CDR3 loop: CASSSTRGSGNTIYF. CDR3 sequence (DNA): TGTGCCAGCAGCTCCACGCGGGGGTCAGGAAACACCATATATTTT.

The CDR3: CASSLRLIRLAGVYEQYF. As DNA, the CDR3 is TGTGCCAGCAGCTTACGTTTAATCCGACTAGCGGGAGTATACGAGCAGTACTTC. The rearrangement links TRBV11-3 to TRBJ2-7; TRBD2 agrees at 12 bases. Germline assignment: CDR1 SGHNT and CDR2 YENEEA. J gave up 4 bases and V 2 bases, and 12 bases lay outside the gene matches. The CDR3 sequence is 18 residues long. Variable domain in full (rest from reference TRBV11-3 and TRBJ2-7): EAGVVQSPRYKIIEKKQPVAFWCNPISGHNTLYWYLQNLGQGPELLIRYENEEAVDDSQLPKDRFSAERLKGVDSTLKIQPAELGDSAVYLCASSLRLIRLAGVYEQYFGPGTRLTVT.

V and J are TRBV19 and TRBJ2-3, with no clear D. The CDR3 spans 12 residues. V gave up 0 bases and J gave up 7 bases, with 5 bases separating them. CDR1 LNHDA and CDR2 SQIVND come from the germline V gene (reference sequence). The CDR3 region is CASSIDLNTQYF. As DNA, the CDR3 is TGTGCCAGTAGTATAGACCTAAATACGCAGTATTTT. Together with reference TRBV19 and TRBJ2-3, the CDR3 gives the full variable domain: DGGITQSPKYLFRKEGQNVTLSCEQNLNHDAMYWYRQDPGQGLRLIYYSQIVNDFQKGDIAEGYSVSREKKESFPLTVTSAQKNPTAFYLCASSIDLNTQYFGPGTRLTVL.